This T cell receptor beta chain was recorded in a study of control samples from healthy donors and cancer patients. The assay was immunoSEQ multiplex PCR, and TCRdb's table has in-frame clones only and misses some. The sample records about 120,000 clones, roughly 92% being singletons. The V gene end was trimmed by 4 bases and the J gene end by 5 bases; junction bases not matched to a gene: 10. Germline V CDR1 and CDR2: LNHDA, SQIVND (reference sequence). CDR3 size: 15 residues. Sequencing was performed on blood. The genes are TRBV19 and TRBJ2-5; 7 bases line up with TRBD1. This receptor was taken from a young man in good health. The CDR3, as DNA: TGTGCCAGTAGTACGGGACAGAGTACGGGGGAGACCCAGTACTTC. Protein sequence: CASSTGQSTGETQYF. The whole variable domain, remainder taken from reference TRBV19 and TRBJ2-5, is DGGITQSPKYLFRKEGQNVTLSCEQNLNHDAMYWYRQDPGQGLRLIYYSQIVNDFQKGDIAEGYSVSREKKESFPLTVTSAQKNPTAFYLCASSTGQSTGETQYFGPGTRLLVL.